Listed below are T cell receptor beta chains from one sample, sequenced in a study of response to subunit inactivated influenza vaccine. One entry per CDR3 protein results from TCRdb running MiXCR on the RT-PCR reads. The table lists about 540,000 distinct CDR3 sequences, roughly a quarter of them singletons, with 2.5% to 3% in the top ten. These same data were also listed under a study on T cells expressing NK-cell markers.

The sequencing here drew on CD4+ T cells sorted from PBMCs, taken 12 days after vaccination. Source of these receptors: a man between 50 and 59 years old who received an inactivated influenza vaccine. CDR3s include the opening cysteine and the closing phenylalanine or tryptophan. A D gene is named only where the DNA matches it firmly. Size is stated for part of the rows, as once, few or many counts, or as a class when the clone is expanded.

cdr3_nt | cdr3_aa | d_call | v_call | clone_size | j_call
TGCAGTGCTAGTTTTGCAGGGGAGGATTTTGAGCAGTTCTTC | CSASFAGEDFEQFF | . | TRBV20-1 | few | TRBJ2-1
TGTGCCATCAGTGACCCAGGGGGCAGGACTGAAGCTTTCTTT | CAISDPGGRTEAFF | TRBD1 | TRBV10-3 | . | TRBJ1-1
TGTGCCATCAAGGCGGGAGAATCAGATACGCAGTATTTT | CAIKAGESDTQYF | TRBD2 | TRBV10-3 | few | TRBJ2-3
TGTGCCTGGAGGGACAGGGGGCGCGCCGGGGAGCTGTTTTTT | CAWRDRGRAGELFF | TRBD1 | TRBV30 | . | TRBJ2-2
TGTGCCATCAGTGAGCCAGGGCAGGCTGGGGCCAACGTCCTGACTTTC | CAISEPGQAGANVLTF | . | TRBV10-3 | many | TRBJ2-6
TGTGCCAGCAGCGAGGGGGAGTATAATTCACCCCTCCACTTT | CASSEGEYNSPLHF | . | TRBV3-1 | . | TRBJ1-6
TGTGCCAGCAGCCCCCGCCGGGACACCGAGCAGTACTTC | CASSPRRDTEQYF | . | TRBV6-1 | once | TRBJ2-7
TGTGCCACCAGCCAACTAGCGGGACAATCTTTCTACTACGAGCAGTACTTC | CATSQLAGQSFYYEQYF | TRBD2 | TRBV15 | . | TRBJ2-7
TGCAGTGCTAGCGCTGGGACTCCGAGCAGCACAGATACGCAGTATTTT | CSASAGTPSSTDTQYF | . | TRBV20-1 | . | TRBJ2-3
TGTGCCAGCAGTTATCACAGCGGTGAGCCCCAGCATTTT | CASSYHSGEPQHF | . | TRBV6-5 | . | TRBJ1-5
TGTGCCAGCACCGCACAGGCTGGGTACGAGCAGTACTTC | CASTAQAGYEQYF | . | TRBV5-6 | few | TRBJ2-7
TGTGCCAGCAGTTTAACAGGGGCGGGAGAGCAGTTCTTC | CASSLTGAGEQFF | . | TRBV12-3/TRBV12-4 | many | TRBJ2-1
TGTGCCGGATCCCCGGGCCCTCGAAGAGGAGAGACCCAGTACTTC | CAGSPGPRRGETQYF | . | TRBV2 | few | TRBJ2-5
TGCGCCAGCAGTTACAGGGGCCGCCAAGAGACCCAGTACTTC | CASSYRGRQETQYF | TRBD1 | TRBV5-1 | few | TRBJ2-5
TGCGCCAGCAGCCACCCGGGACCGACCAATCAGCCCCAGCATTTT | CASSHPGPTNQPQHF | . | TRBV4-1 | many | TRBJ1-5
TGTGCCAGCAGACCCGGGACGAGCTCTGGAAACACCATATATTTT | CASRPGTSSGNTIYF | . | TRBV6-1 | . | TRBJ1-3
TGTGCCAGCAGCCAAGACTTGGTAGCCATTCAGTACTTC | CASSQDLVAIQYF | . | TRBV14 | many | TRBJ2-4
TGTGCCAGCGGTTGGGCCCCAGGGGGCGGGAAAGATACGCAGTATTTT | CASGWAPGGGKDTQYF | TRBD1 | TRBV7-2 | . | TRBJ2-3
TGCAGTGCTGTTGGGACTAGCGGGATGGACACAGATACGCAGTATTTT | CSAVGTSGMDTDTQYF | TRBD2 | TRBV20-1 | . | TRBJ2-3
TGTGCCAGCAGCTTCGCTATGACAGGGAATTCACCCCTCCACTTT | CASSFAMTGNSPLHF | TRBD1 | TRBV7-9 | . | TRBJ1-6
TGTGCCTGGAGTGTACGGGGGGGCGTAGGGGATACGCAGTATTTT | CAWSVRGGVGDTQYF | TRBD2 | TRBV30 | . | TRBJ2-3
TGTGCCAGTAGTGCGCCTTCTAGCGGGAGAAAAAACATTCAGTACTTC | CASSAPSSGRKNIQYF | TRBD2 | TRBV19 | few | TRBJ2-4